This record covers a single T cell receptor (beta chain). This clone occurred once. Its antigen is not yet known. No much larger clone exists at a distance of one base, and base qualities are not known. In light of the paper, this sample's time point label describes: baseline before first vaccination. Reading the label with the study, this specimen's treatment or condition is: meningococcal conjugate vaccine given as trial control. Vaccinee samples came from UK trials COV001 and COV002, including a single-blind randomized controlled phase 2/3 trial of AZD1222 (ChAdOx1 nCoV-19) in healthy adults. For TCRbeta chain sequencing, PBMC samples were collected from trial participants at day 0 and at day 28 after the second dose. The CDR3 regions of human TCRbeta chains were analyzed by immunosequencing. The original pipeline was this. TCRs in the repertoires were matched against a reference library of SARS-CoV-2-specific TCRs that had been generated with the MIRA antigen-specificity platform. Breadth was defined as the fraction of unique TCRs that were SARS-CoV-2-associated. Depth was defined as the fraction of total T cells that were SARS-CoV-2-associated. Using the MIRA data, each spike-specific TCR was assigned both to the spike region to which the TCR was reactive and to a CD4 or CD8 class. Log10-transformed breadth and depth values were compared by one-way ANOVA with Sidak's multiple comparisons tests. TCRdb holds this immuneACCESS table with in-frame rearrangements only. Some clones are missing; in checked studies, unresolved V genes explain under half, and the rest has no known cause. V, J and clone size are those of that table, while D and trimming were read from the DNA. Across this sample there are roughly 120,000 clones, with 70% to 90% seen only once. The top ten clones comprise 13% of the sample.

The data were taken from a study of T cell responses to AZD1222 COVID-19 vaccine (dated by TCRdb to the early 2020s). As for the study more broadly: TCR sequencing was performed for roughly 240 trial participants, of whom about 200 were given two doses of AZD1222 and some 26 were given two doses of MenACWY control vaccine. Trial participants were enrolled by age into subgroups of 18-55, 56-69 and 70-plus years, and roughly 160, 29 and 62 TCR-sequenced participants, respectively, were included in these subgroups. Here is what the overall study found, with its caveats: Epitopes outside the regions mutated in the B.1.351 and B.1.1.7 variants were reportedly recognized by nearly half of the unique spike-specific TCRs. After two AZD1222 doses, spike-specific TCR breadth and depth were significantly higher than at day 0 and than in MenACWY recipients. Participants were mostly white British and included more females than males, and it was suggested by the authors that clonal diversity may have been underestimated. Only six AZD1222 recipients were SARS-CoV-2 seropositive at baseline, limiting conclusions about previously exposed vaccinees. Because no day 14 peak-response samples were available, the repertoires could be characterized only after the peak T cell response. The whole spike protein was spanned by vaccine-associated CD4 TCRs, and dominant responses were seen in regions 160-218 and 743-854. In the small 56-69-year group, the increase in depth fell short of significance, most likely because of low power.

The CDR3 contains 14 residues, cysteine and phenylalanine counted. The only DNA kept is the CDR3, 42 bases in frame from the first base. The receptor was isolated from an adult in good health. The material sequenced was peripheral blood, taken on day 0 of MenACWY control vaccination. The chain couples TRBV21-1 to TRBJ1-5; the table's D call, TRBD1, has no DNA check behind it. TRBV21-1 is marked as a pseudogene. Here the CDR3 is given as CASSKGAGNQPQHF. The sequenced DNA is TGTGCCAGCAGCAAGGGGGCAGGCAATCAGCCCCAGCATTTT.